Listed below are T cell receptor beta chains from one sample, sequenced in a study of shared clonotypes between healthy human individuals. Data came from immunoSEQ multiplex PCR; TCRdb stores just in-frame clones and leaves some out. The repertoire holds roughly 720,000 clones, 90% seen once, with approximately 35% in the top ten. Sequencing was performed on memory CD8+ T cells from PBMCs. Receptors originate from a man aged 18 to 29 in good health. Some clones in this sample may be carry-over from other donors' samples. The conserved cysteine and the conserved F or W are not part of the CDR3 here. The D gene is left open where the match is weak.

>.|TRBV5-1
ASSLVDSGNTIY
>TRBD2|TRBV7-3
ASSTTSGSYEQY
>.|TRBV4-1
ASSQRLLSNQPQH
>.|TRBV2
ASSGTDQPQH
>TRBD2|TRBV4-1
ASSQGWPSGQETQY
>.|TRBV5-6
ASSLAYYGYT
>TRBD2|TRBV7-6
ASSPLAGGVREQY
>.|TRBV27
ASSSITGNYGYT
>.|TRBV6-5
ASSLVLAADTQY
>TRBD2|TRBV11-3
ASSPGGGDYEQY
>TRBD1|TRBV29-1
SVEDGRGGDYGYT
>.|TRBV28
ASSGPRDGLYEQY
>.|TRBV5-1
ASSLYYEQY
>.|TRBV5-5
ASSFSSRNTEAF
>.|TRBV7-6
ASSQRQANEKLF
>.|TRBV15
ATSRGRDLNIQY
>.|TRBV5-1
ASSSHDQPQH
>.|TRBV25-1
ASTEYGDHNEQY
>TRBD2|TRBV7-6
ASSTGTSLGQETQY
>.|TRBV27
ASSFRSGGELF
>.|TRBV6-5
ASSYSAEFNQPQH
>.|TRBV15
ATSKRDGNTIY
>TRBD1|TRBV27
ASSLYRGDYGYT
>TRBD1|TRBV4-2
ASSQDFPREAGTGYEQY
>.|TRBV11-2
ASSLGSRPNEQF
>.|TRBV5-4
ASSLENGETQY
>.|TRBV5-1
ASSLTLGDQPQH
>TRBD1|TRBV27
ASSFLPQGATEAF
>TRBD2|TRBV7-7
ASSKGLGASYEQY